This TCR beta chain was found in a study of human T cells and chemical hapten exposure. Study information: Patients had diphenylcyclopropenone applied to the scalp weekly throughout the approximately 26-week study. On the upper back, patch tests were applied with 0.01% DPC and read at 6 days.

Stated time point: patch test 1, 2 weeks after DPC sensitization. Regarding treatment: therapeutic diphenylcyclopropenone sensitization with weekly scalp DPC. Study-wide results and limits: The study found expanded TCRs formed significantly more large CDR3 similarity clusters than controls.

The CDR3 is 14 amino acids. The ends were cut back, 4 bases at V and 2 bases at J, with 11 bases in the middle. Germline values: CDR1 KGHDR, CDR2 SFDVKD. The authors' processing: Samples contained a median of 95,638 TCRs, with a range of roughly 23,224 to 700,000. Via MiXCR, TCRdb re-called the RACE reads, giving one row per CDR3 protein. These V and J calls originate from TCRdb's pipeline instead of the authors' own analysis. This sample has nearly 350,000 distinct CDR3 sequences, with about 7% found just once. In this sample, this clonotype turned up many times. What it binds is unknown. The chain links TRBV24-1 to TRBJ2-7; maybe TRBD1 (6 bases). The clonotype comes from a woman aged 18-29 years with alopecia areata. Some clones in this sample may be carry-over from other donors' samples. This material consisted of whole blood, taken in connection with sensitization to the hapten diphenylcyclopropenone (DPC). The CDR3 nucleotides read TGTGCCACCAGTGAAGCTGGGGGCGCCTACGAGCAGTACTTC. As protein: CATSEAGGAYEQYF.